This T cell receptor beta chain was recovered during a study of T-cell reconstitution after alpha-beta-depleted transplantation in children. The length of the CDR3 is 15 residues. V lost 2 bases and J 4 bases, leaving 13 bases between the germline ends. CDR1 is KGHDR and CDR2 is SFDVKD in the germline V gene. This sample's TCRbeta library carried unique molecular identifier barcodes. TCRdb ran MiXCR on the PCR reads and lists one entry per CDR3 protein. There are around 78,000 distinct CDR3 sequences in the sample; around 6.6% occur only once, and approximately 2.3% lies in the top ten. The clonotype originates from a human donor who donated a stem cell graft to a child with acute lymphoblastic leukemia. The V gene is TRBV24-1, the J gene TRBJ1-1; D is possibly TRBD1 (6 bases). This specimen was PBMCs from the stem cell graft donor, taken from the stem cell graft. DNA of the CDR3: TGTGCCACCAGTGATTCTAACGCCAGGGGCACTGAAGCTTTCTTT. It is translated as CATSDSNARGTEAFF.